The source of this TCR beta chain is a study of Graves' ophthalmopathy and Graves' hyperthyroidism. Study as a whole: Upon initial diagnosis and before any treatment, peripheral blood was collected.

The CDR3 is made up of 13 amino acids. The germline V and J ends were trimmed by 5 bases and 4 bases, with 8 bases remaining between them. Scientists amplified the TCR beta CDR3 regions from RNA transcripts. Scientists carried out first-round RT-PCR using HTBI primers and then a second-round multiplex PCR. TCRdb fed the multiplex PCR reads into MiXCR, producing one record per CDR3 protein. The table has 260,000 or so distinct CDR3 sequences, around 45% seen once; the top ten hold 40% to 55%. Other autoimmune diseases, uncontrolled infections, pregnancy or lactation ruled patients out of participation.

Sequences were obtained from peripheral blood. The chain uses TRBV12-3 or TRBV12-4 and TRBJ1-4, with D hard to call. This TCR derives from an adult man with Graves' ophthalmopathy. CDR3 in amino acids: CASSRDINEKLFF. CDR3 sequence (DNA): TGTGCCAGCAGTCGTGACATTAATGAAAAACTGTTTTTT.